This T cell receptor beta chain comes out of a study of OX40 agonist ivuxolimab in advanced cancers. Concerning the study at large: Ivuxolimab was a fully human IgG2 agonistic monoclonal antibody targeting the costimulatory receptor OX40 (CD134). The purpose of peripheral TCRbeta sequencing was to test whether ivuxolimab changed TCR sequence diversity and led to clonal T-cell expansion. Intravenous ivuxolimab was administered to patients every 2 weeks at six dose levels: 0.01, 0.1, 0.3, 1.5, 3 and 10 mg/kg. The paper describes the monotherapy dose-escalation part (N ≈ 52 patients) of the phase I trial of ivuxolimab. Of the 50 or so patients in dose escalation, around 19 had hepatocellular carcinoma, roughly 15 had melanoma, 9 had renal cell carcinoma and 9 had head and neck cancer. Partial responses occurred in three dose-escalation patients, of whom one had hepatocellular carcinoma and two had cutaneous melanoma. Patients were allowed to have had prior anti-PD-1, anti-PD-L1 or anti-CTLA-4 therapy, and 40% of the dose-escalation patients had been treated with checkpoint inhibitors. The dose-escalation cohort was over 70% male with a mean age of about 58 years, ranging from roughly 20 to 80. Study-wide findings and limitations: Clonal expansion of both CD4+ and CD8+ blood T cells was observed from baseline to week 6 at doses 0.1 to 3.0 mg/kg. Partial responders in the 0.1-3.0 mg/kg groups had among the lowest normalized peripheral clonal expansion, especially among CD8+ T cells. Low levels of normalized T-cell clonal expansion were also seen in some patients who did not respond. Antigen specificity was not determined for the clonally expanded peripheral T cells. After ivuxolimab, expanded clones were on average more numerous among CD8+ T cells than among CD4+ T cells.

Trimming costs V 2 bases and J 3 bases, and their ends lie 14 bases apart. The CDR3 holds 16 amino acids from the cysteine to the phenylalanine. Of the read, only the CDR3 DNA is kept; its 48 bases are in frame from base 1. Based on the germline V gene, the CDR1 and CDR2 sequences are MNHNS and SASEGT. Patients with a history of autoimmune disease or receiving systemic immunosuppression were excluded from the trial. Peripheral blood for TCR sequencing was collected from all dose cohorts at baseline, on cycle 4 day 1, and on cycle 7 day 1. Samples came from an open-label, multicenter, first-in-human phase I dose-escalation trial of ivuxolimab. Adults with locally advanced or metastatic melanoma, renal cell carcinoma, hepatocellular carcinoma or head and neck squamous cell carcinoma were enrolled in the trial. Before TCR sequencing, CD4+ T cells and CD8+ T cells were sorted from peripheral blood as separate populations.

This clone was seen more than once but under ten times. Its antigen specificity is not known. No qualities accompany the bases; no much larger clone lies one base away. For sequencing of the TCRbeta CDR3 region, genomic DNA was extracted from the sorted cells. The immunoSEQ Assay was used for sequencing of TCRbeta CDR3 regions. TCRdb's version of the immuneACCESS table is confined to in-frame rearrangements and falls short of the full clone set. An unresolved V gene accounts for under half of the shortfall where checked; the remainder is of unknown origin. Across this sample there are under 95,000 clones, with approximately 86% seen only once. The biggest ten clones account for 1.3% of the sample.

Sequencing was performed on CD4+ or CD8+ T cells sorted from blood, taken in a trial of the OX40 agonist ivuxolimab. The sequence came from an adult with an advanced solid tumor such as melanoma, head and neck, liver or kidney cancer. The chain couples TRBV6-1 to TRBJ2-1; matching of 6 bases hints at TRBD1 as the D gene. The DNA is TGTGCCAGCAGTGAATTCAACAGGGCGGTCTACAATGAGCAGTTCTTC. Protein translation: CASSEFNRAVYNEQFF.